This TCR beta chain appears in the sequencing data of a study of blood T cell repertoires in COVID-19. For the study at large: Samples of COVID-19 (acute and convalescent) were obtained from the United States, Italy and Spain. From T cells, B-cell-depleted T cells, or PBMCs came the material, which was cDNA or gDNA.

Measured with immunoSEQ multiplex PCR; TCRdb has only the in-frame clones, and not every one. The table includes about 90,000 clones, 90% to 95% detected once. With 6 bases clipped from V and 1 base from J, the junction kept 8 bases outside the gene matches. CDR3 length equals 15 residues. The germline gives CDR1 LGHDT, CDR2 YNNKEL (reference sequence). The TCR comes from a human donor with active COVID-19. The donor label of this sample is uncertain. The chain joins TRBV3-1 (or the pseudogene TRBV3-2) to TRBJ1-2, with TRBD1 matching 7 bases. The source material was peripheral blood. This CDR3 is CASSLQGTLNYGYTF. As DNA, the CDR3 is TGTGCCAGCAGTCTACAGGGGACCCTTAACTATGGCTACACCTTC.